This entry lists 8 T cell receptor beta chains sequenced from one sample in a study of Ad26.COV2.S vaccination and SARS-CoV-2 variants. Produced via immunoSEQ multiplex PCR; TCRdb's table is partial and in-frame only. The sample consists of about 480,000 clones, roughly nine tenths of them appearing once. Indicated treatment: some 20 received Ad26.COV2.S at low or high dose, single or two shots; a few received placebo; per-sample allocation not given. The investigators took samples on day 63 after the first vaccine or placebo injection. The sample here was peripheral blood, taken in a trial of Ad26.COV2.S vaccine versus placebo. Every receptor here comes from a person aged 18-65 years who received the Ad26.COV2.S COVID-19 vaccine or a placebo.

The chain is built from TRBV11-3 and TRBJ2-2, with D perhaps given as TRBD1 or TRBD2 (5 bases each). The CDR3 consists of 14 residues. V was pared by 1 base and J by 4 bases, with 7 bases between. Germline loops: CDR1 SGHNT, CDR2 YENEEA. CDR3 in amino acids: CASSLVGGTGELFF. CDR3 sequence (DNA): TGTGCCAGCAGCTTAGTTGGGGGCACCGGGGAGCTGTTTTTT.

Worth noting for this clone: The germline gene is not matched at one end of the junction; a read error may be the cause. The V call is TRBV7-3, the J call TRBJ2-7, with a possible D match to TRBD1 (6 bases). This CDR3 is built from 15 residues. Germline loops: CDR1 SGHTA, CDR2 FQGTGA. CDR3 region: CASSYLPDSGYQQYF. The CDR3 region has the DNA TGTGCCAGCAGCTACCTACCGGACAGCGGCTACCAGCAGTACTTC.

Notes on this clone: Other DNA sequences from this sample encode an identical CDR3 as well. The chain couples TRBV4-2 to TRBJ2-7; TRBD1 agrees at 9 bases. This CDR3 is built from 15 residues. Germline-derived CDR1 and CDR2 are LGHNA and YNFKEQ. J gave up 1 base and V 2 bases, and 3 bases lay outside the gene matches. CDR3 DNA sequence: TGTGCCAGCAGCCAACTACAGGGGGCTTCCTACGAGCAGTACTTC. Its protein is CASSQLQGASYEQYF.

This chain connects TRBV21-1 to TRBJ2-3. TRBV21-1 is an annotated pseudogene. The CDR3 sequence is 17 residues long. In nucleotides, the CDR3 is TGTGCCAGCAGCGGGCCTGAGAGACGGGTACGCACAGATACGCAGTATTTT. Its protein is CASSGPERRVRTDTQYF.

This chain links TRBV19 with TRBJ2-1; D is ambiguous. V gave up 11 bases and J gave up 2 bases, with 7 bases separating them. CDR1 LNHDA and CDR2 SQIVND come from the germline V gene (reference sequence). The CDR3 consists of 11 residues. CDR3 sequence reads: CAVGTYNEQFF. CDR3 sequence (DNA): TGTGCCGTGGGGACCTACAATGAGCAGTTCTTC.

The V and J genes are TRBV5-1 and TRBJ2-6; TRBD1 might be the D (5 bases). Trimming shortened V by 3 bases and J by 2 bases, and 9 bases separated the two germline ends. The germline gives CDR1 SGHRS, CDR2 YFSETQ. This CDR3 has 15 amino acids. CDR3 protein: CASSSQGTGANVLTF. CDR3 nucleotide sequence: TGCGCCAGCAGCTCCCAGGGAACTGGGGCCAACGTCCTGACTTTC.

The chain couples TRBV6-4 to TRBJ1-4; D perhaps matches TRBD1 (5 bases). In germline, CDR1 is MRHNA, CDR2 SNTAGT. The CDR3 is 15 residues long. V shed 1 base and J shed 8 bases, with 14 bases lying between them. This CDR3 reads CASSDWGSVKEKLFF. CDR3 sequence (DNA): TGTGCCAGCAGTGACTGGGGGTCCGTGAAGGAAAAACTGTTTTTT.

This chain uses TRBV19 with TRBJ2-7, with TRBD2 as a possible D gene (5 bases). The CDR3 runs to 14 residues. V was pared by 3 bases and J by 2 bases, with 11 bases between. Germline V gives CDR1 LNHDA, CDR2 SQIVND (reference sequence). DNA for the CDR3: TGTGCCAGTAGTATCCCCGGACTCCCCTACGAGCAGTACTTC. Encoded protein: CASSIPGLPYEQYF.